The source of this T cell receptor (beta chain) is a study of radiation and T cells in renal cell carcinoma. Looking at the study overall: Nephrectomy followed 15 Gy stereotactic body radiation by 4 weeks. Study-wide results and limits: From baseline, blood top tumor clonotypes peaked at 2 weeks post-radiation.

With regard to this clone: What it binds is not known.

As to time point: baseline pretreatment blood. Treatment defined: 15 Gy SBRT to primary tumor, nephrectomy 4 weeks later. The patient's renal cell carcinoma had clear cell pathology. Measured with immunoSEQ multiplex PCR; TCRdb has only the in-frame clones, and not every one. The sample holds about 88,000 clones, around nine tenths seen once. V trimming: 6 bases; J trimming: 2 bases; junction bases outside the gene matches: 5. Germline CDR1 is MNHEY and CDR2 is SMNVEV (reference sequence). The CDR3 is made up of 17 amino acids. The TCR was taken from a man aged 45-60 years with renal cell carcinoma. The input for sequencing was blood, taken from a patient whose treatment included radiotherapy and nephrectomy. This chain joins TRBV27 and TRBJ2-1; 15 bases are a match to TRBD2. Here the CDR3 DNA reads TGTGCCAGCAGGGGACTAGCGGGAGGCCAACCCTACAATGAGCAGTTCTTC. Protein sequence: CASRGLAGGQPYNEQFF.